The 6 T cell receptor beta chains listed next were all sequenced from one sample in a study of CD8 T cells in Susac syndrome. With random hexamers, reverse transcription was performed on about 0.5 to 1 ug of RNA. TCRdb re-derived calls from the immunoSEQ multiplex PCR reads in MiXCR, one entry per CDR3 protein. The repertoire has about 120,000 distinct CDR3 sequences, more than 90% of them found once; the top ten carry less than 0.25%. The material sequenced was CD8+ T cells from PBMCs. All receptors come from a human donor with Susac syndrome.

The rearrangement uses TRBV9 and TRBJ2-1; D possibly uses TRBD1 or TRBD2 (5 bases each). CDR3 length: 12 amino acids. Germline V gene sequence: CDR1 SGDLS, CDR2 YYNGEE. Trimming left V 5 bases short and J 8 bases short, with 11 bases between. The CDR3 protein is CASRGEGYEQFF. The DNA for the CDR3 is TGTGCCAGCAGGGGAGAGGGGTATGAGCAGTTCTTC. Complete variable domain (other parts from reference TRBV9 and TRBJ2-1): DSGVTQTPKHLITATGQRVTLRCSPRSGDLSVYWYQQSLDQGLQFLIQYYNGEERAKGNILERFSAQQFPDLHSELNLSSLELGDSALYFCASRGEGYEQFFGPGTRLTVL.

This chain connects TRBV7-8 to TRBJ2-5, with D hard to call. Trimming removed 5 bases at V and 4 bases at J, with 11 bases between. The CDR3 has 13 amino acids. Germline CDR1 reads SGHVS; CDR2 reads FQNEAQ. The CDR3 loop reads CASSPTLRETQYF. The CDR3 coding sequence is TGTGCCAGCAGCCCGACATTAAGAGAGACCCAGTACTTC.

V usage is TRBV19 and J usage is TRBJ2-5, with a weak D call TRBD2 (5 bases). CDR3 length: 15 residues. Germline lookup yields CDR1 LNHDA and CDR2 SQIVND (reference sequence). The V end lost 4 bases, the J end lost 5 bases, and 17 bases lay between the germline ends. The CDR3 DNA follows: TGTGCCAGTAGTAGCCCCTTCTCGGGGTTGGAGACCCAGTACTTC. Its protein is CASSSPFSGLETQYF.

V gene TRBV13 combines with J gene TRBJ1-6; TRBD1 is a possible D gene (5 bases). V lost 3 bases, J lost 8 bases, and 14 bases lay in between. There are 15 residues in the CDR3. CDR1 is PRHDT, CDR2 FYEKMQ, per germline (reference sequence). The CDR3 coding sequence is TGTGCCAGCAGCTTCCAGGCAGGGTTGGATTCACCCCTCCACTTT. Translated, it gives CASSFQAGLDSPLHF.

The chain combines TRBV6-4 with TRBJ2-1, with 7 bases aligning to TRBD1. The CDR3 has 14 residues. The junction had 10 bases not matched to a gene; V was cut back by 6 bases and J by 8 bases. Germline CDR1 is MRHNA and CDR2 is SNTAGT. The DNA for the CDR3 is TGTGCCAGCAGCAGACAGGGCTCAGGGGATGAGCAGTTCTTC. It is translated as CASSRQGSGDEQFF.

The chain employs TRBV27 and TRBJ1-5; unclear D gene. The V end was cut by 4 bases, the J end by 0 bases, with 7 bases between. This CDR3 has 14 amino acids. Germline values: CDR1 MNHEY, CDR2 SMNVEV (reference sequence). The CDR3 bases are TGTGCCAGCAGTTCGGGATCTAGCAATCAGCCCCAGCATTTT. This gives the protein CASSSGSSNQPQHF.